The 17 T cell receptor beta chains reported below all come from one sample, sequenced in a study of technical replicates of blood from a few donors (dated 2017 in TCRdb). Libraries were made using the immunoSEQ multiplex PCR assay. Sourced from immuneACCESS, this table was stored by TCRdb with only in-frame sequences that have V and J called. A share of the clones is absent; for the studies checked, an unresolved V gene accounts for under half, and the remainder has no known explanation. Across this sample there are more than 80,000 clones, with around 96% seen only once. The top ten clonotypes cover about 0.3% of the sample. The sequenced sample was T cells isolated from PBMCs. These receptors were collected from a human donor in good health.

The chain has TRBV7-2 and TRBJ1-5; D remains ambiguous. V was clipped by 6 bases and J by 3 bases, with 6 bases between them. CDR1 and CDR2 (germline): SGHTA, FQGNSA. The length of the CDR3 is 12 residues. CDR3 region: CASSQNNQPQHF. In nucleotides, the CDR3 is TGTGCCAGCAGTCAAAACAATCAGCCCCAGCATTTT.

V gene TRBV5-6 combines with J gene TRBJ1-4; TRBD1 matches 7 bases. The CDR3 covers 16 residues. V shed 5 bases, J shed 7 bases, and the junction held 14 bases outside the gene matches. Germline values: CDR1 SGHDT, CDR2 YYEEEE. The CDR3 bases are TGTGCCAGCAGTCCTGTTGACAGGGCTCTTACTGAAAAACTGTTTTTT. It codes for CASSPVDRALTEKLFF.

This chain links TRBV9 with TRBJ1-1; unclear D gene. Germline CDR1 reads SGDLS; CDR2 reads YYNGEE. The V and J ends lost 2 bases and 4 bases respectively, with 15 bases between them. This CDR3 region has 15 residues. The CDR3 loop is CASSVGEGKGTEAFF. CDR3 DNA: TGTGCCAGCAGCGTTGGGGAGGGTAAGGGCACTGAAGCTTTCTTT.

CDR3 DNA sequence: TGCGCCAGCAGTGAGTCGACAACCTACGAGCAGTACTTC. It yields the protein CASSESTTYEQYF. This chain links TRBV10-2 with TRBJ2-7; D is ambiguous. Germline V gives CDR1 WSHSY, CDR2 SAAADI. V gave up 0 bases and J gave up 2 bases, with 5 bases separating them. This CDR3 has 13 amino acids.

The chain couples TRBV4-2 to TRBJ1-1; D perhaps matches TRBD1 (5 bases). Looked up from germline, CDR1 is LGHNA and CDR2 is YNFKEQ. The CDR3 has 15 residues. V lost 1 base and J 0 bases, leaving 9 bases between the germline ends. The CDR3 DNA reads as TGTGCCAGCAGCCAAGCCGACAGAATGAACACTGAAGCTTTCTTT. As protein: CASSQADRMNTEAFF.

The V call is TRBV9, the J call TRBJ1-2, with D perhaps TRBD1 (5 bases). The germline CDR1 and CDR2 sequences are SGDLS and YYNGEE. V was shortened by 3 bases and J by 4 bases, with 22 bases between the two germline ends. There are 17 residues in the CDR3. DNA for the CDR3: TGTGCCAGCAGCGCGGCCCGTAACACCAGGGAGGGCTATGGCTACACCTTC. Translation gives CASSAARNTREGYGYTF.

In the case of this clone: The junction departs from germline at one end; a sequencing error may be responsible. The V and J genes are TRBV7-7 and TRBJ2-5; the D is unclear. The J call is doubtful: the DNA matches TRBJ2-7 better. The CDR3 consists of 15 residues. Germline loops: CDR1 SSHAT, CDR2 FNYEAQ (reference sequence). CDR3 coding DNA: TGTGCTAGCAGCTTAGGGTCCGGCGCACACTACGAGCAGTACTTC. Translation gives CASSLGSGAHYEQYF.

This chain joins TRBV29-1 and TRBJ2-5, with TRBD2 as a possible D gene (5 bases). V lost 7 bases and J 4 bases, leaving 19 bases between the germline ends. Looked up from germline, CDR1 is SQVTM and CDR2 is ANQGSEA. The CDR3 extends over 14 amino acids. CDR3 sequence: CSGIGPLGGETQYF. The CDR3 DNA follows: TGCAGCGGCATAGGACCCCTAGGAGGAGAGACCCAGTACTTC.

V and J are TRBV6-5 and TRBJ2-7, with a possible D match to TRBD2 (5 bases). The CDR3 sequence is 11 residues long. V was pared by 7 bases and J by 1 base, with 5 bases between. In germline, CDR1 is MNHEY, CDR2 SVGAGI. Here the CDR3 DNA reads TGTGCCAGCAAGCGGTCCTACGAGCAGTACTTC. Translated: CASKRSYEQYF.

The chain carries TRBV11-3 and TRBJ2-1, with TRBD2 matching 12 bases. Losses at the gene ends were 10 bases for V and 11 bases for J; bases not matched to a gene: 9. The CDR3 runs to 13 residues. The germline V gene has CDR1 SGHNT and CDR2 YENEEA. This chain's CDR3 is CATRLAGALQQFF. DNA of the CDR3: TGTGCCACCCGACTAGCGGGAGCGCTTCAGCAGTTCTTC. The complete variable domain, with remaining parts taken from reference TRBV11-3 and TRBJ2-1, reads EAGVVQSPRYKIIEKKQPVAFWCNPISGHNTLYWYLQNLGQGPELLIRYENEEAVDDSQLPKDRFSAERLKGVDSTLKIQPAELGDSAVYLCATRLAGALQQFFGPGTRLTVL.

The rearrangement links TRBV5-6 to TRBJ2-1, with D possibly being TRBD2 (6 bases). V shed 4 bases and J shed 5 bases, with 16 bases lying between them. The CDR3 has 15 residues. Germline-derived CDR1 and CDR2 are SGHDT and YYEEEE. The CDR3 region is CASSLASLANNEQFF. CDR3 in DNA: TGTGCCAGCAGCCTGGCATCCCTAGCGAACAATGAGCAGTTCTTC.

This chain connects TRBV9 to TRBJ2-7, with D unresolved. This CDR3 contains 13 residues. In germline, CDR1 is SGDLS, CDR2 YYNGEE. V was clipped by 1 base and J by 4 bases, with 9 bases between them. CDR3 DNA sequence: TGTGCCAGCAGCGTAACACCGCGGTACGAGCAGTACTTC. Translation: CASSVTPRYEQYF.

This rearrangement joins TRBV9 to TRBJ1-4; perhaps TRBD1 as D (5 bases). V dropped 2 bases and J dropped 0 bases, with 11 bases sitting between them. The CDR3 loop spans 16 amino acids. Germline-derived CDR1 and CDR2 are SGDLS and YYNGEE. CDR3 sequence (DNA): TGTGCCAGCAGCGTCGACAGCGATGCAACTAATGAAAAACTGTTTTTT. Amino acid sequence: CASSVDSDATNEKLFF.

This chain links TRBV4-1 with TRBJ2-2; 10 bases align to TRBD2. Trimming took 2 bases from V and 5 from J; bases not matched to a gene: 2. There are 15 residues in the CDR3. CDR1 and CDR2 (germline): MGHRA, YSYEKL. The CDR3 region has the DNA TGCGCCAGCAGCCAATTAGCGGGAGGAACCGGGGAGCTGTTTTTT. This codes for CASSQLAGGTGELFF.

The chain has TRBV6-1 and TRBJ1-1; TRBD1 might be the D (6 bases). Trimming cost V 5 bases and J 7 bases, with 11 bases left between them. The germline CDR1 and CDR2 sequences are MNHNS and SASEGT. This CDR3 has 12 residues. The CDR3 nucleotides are TGTGCCAGCAGTACAACAGGGAATGAAGCTTTCTTT. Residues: CASSTTGNEAFF.

The CDR3 sequence: CSVEDRTRLNTEAFF. CDR3 sequence (DNA): TGCAGCGTTGAAGATCGCACGCGGCTGAACACTGAAGCTTTCTTT. The gene calls are TRBV29-1 and TRBJ1-1; no definite D call. V was trimmed by 0 bases and J by 0 bases, leaving 11 bases between them. Germline V CDR1 and CDR2: SQVTM, ANQGSEA. There are 15 residues in the CDR3. Based on the CDR3 plus reference TRBV29-1 and TRBJ1-1, the full variable domain is SAVISQKPSRDICQRGTSLTIQCQVDSQVTMMFWYRQQPGQSLTLIATANQGSEATYESGFVIDKFPISRPNLTFSTLTVSNMSPEDSSIYLCSVEDRTRLNTEAFFGQGTRLTVV.

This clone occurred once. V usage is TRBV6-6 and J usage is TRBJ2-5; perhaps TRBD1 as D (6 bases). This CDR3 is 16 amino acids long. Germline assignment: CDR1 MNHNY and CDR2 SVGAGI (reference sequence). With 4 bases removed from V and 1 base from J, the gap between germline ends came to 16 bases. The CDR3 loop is CASSSRDTGGQETQYF. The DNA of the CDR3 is TGTGCCAGCAGTTCTAGGGACACTGGAGGCCAAGAGACCCAGTACTTC.